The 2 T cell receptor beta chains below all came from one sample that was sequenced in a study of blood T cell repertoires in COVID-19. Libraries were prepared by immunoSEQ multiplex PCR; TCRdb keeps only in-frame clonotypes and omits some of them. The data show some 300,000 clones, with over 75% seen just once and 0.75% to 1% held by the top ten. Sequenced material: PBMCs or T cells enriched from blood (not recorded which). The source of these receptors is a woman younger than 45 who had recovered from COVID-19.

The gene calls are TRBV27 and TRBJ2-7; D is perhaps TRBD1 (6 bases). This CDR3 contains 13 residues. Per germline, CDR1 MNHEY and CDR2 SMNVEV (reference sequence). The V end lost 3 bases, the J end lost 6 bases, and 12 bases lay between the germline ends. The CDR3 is CASSFLGAGEQYF. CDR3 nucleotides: TGTGCCAGCAGTTTCTTGGGGGCGGGCGAGCAGTACTTC.

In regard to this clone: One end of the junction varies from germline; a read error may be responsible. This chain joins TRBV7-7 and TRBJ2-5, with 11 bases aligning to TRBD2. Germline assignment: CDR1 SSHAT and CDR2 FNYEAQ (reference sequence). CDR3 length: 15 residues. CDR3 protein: CASSLNSGGEETQYF. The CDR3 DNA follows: TGTGCTAGCAGCTTGAATAGCGGGGGGGAAGAGACCCAGTACTTC.